This T cell receptor (beta chain) came from a study of vaccination and CD4 T cells after COVID-19. Study in general: Blood was drawn a median around 73 days post second dose, range 14 to 241. Culture controls were given either a CEFX pool, an HIV-1 Nef pool, or no peptide.

This clonotype is classed as medium-sized (0.01 to 0.1%). Its antigen is not known. Treatment here: approximately nine-day PBMC culture with coronavirus spike peptide pools or control peptides (ViraFEST assay). Negative selection yielded CD4+ T cells from day-10 cultures. The assay that was used to sequence DNA from cultured CD4+ T cells was the Oncomine TCR Beta short-read assay. Genomic DNA was taken out of cultured CD4+ T cells by extraction. TCRdb fed the PCR reads into MiXCR, producing one record per CDR3 protein. The table has some 9,600 distinct CDR3 sequences, approximately 23% seen once. There are 17 residues in the CDR3. CDR1 and CDR2 from the germline V gene are MNHEY and SVGAGI. J was trimmed by 1 base and V by 1 base; bases with no gene match: 8.

This rearrangement joins TRBV6-5 to TRBJ1-2; 8 bases match TRBD1. The material was CD4+ T cells from blood, cultured in vitro, obtained before SARS-CoV-2 vaccination. This clonotype was obtained from a human donor who received a COVID-19 vaccine. In DNA form, the CDR3 reads TGTGCCAGCAGTTACTTAGGCGCAGGGGGCATTAACTATGGCTACACCTTC. This encodes CASSYLGAGGINYGYTF.